Below are 32 T cell receptor beta chains sequenced from a single sample in a study of T cell responses to AZD1222 COVID-19 vaccine. Method: immunoSEQ multiplex PCR; TCRdb's copy keeps in-frame clones and lacks some. The sample records around 120,000 clones, approximately 90% being singletons. The source was peripheral blood, collected 28 days after the second AZD1222 dose. The receptors shown here come from an adult who received the AZD1222 COVID-19 vaccine.

The rearrangement links TRBV18 to TRBJ2-7; 7 positions agree with TRBD1. The CDR3 totals 16 residues. V lost 1 base, J lost 1 base, and 7 bases stayed unmatched. Germline CDR1 KGHSH, CDR2 LQKENI. The CDR3: CASSPLRTGVSYEQYF. The CDR3 nucleotides read TGTGCCAGCTCACCACTGAGGACAGGTGTATCCTACGAGCAGTACTTC.

The chain joins TRBV7-6 to TRBJ1-6; D is unresolved. With 2 bases removed from V and 3 bases from J, the gap between germline ends came to 8 bases. The CDR3 loop spans 15 amino acids. Germline CDR1 and CDR2: SGHVS and FNYEAQ. The CDR3 loop reads CASSLSSYYNSPLHF. Written as DNA, the CDR3 is TGTGCCAGCAGCTTAAGTTCCTACTATAATTCACCCCTCCACTTT.

V usage is TRBV28 and J usage is TRBJ1-1; D remains ambiguous. Per the germline V gene, CDR1 is MDHEN and CDR2 is SYDVKM. The CDR3 spans 13 residues. V was shortened by 7 bases and J by 0 bases, with 9 bases between the two germline ends. The CDR3 DNA is TGTGCCAGCATTAAGGGATTGAACACTGAAGCTTTCTTT. Translated: CASIKGLNTEAFF.

This clone was seen once. The chain recombines TRBV29-1 with TRBJ1-2; D is ambiguous. This CDR3 contains 11 residues. CDR1 is SQVTM and CDR2 is ANQGSEA in the germline V gene. Trimming removed 3 bases from V and 3 bases from J, with 5 bases in between. The CDR3 reads CSVEWDYGYTF. CDR3 nucleotide sequence: TGCAGCGTTGAGTGGGACTATGGCTACACCTTC.

This chain connects TRBV5-4 to TRBJ1-3; 8 bases map to TRBD1. The V segment lost 4 bases and the J segment 4 bases; nucleotides outside the gene matches: 4. Looked up from germline, CDR1 is SGHNT and CDR2 is YYREEE (reference sequence). The CDR3 totals 14 residues. The DNA of the CDR3 is TGTGCCAGCAGCCTCGACAGGGGAGGAAACACCATATATTTT. Its translation: CASSLDRGGNTIYF.

This chain connects TRBV3-1 (or the pseudogene TRBV3-2) to TRBJ2-6; D unresolved. The germline gives CDR1 LGHDT, CDR2 YNNKEL (reference sequence). This CDR3 is 14 amino acids long. With 4 bases removed from V and 1 base from J, the gap between germline ends came to 5 bases. The CDR3 loop is CASSPESGANVLTF. The CDR3 nucleotides are TGTGCCAGCAGCCCCGAATCTGGGGCCAACGTCCTGACTTTC.

This clone was seen once. The rearrangement uses TRBV27 and TRBJ1-5, with D perhaps TRBD1 (5 bases). The CDR3 sequence is 13 residues long. Trimming left V 3 bases short and J 7 bases short, with 10 bases between. Germline CDR1 and CDR2: MNHEY and SMNVEV (reference sequence). The chain's CDR3 is CASSLGGMQPQHF. The CDR3, as DNA: TGTGCCAGCAGTTTGGGGGGTATGCAGCCCCAGCATTTT.

V gene TRBV6-5 combines with J gene TRBJ1-5, with D tentatively TRBD1 (5 bases). The CDR3 has 16 amino acids. V was clipped by 2 bases and J by 1 base, with 12 bases between them. CDR1 is MNHEY and CDR2 is SVGAGI in the germline V gene. CDR3: CASSYGTGGSNQPQHF. CDR3 DNA: TGTGCCAGCAGTTACGGAACAGGAGGCAGCAATCAGCCCCAGCATTTT.

The J gene is TRBJ1-4, the V gene TRBV6-6; D is unclear. The V gene lost 6 bases and the J gene lost 8 bases, with 7 bases spanning the gap. The germline CDR1 and CDR2 sequences are MNHNY and SVGAGI (reference sequence). CDR3 length: 11 amino acids. The CDR3 sequence: CASRAKEKLFF. The DNA for the CDR3 is TGTGCCAGCAGGGCAAAGGAAAAACTGTTTTTT.

The rearrangement joins TRBV21-1 to TRBJ2-7; TRBD1, as called in the table, went unchecked against the DNA. TRBV21-1 has pseudogene status. This CDR3 comprises 10 residues. The CDR3 DNA follows: TGTGCCAGCAGACAATACGAGCAGTACTTC. This encodes CASRQYEQYF.

The CDR3 loop reads CASSLRSGVDQPQHF. In DNA form, the CDR3 reads TGTGCCAGCAGCCTTCGATCCGGTGTAGATCAGCCCCAGCATTTT. This chain joins TRBV3-1 (or the pseudogene TRBV3-2) and TRBJ1-5; D is ambiguous. The CDR3 length is 15 residues. With 4 bases removed from V and 5 bases from J, the gap between germline ends came to 15 bases. CDR1 and CDR2 (germline): LGHDT, YNNKEL (reference sequence).

The J gene is TRBJ2-1, the V gene TRBV19, with TRBD1 matching 12 bases. Per germline, CDR1 LNHDA and CDR2 SQIVND (reference sequence). With 5 bases clipped from V and 5 bases from J, the junction kept 4 bases outside the gene matches. The CDR3 sequence is 15 residues long. CDR3 protein: CASSRDRGPNNEQFF. DNA for the CDR3: TGTGCCAGTAGTCGGGACAGGGGGCCCAACAATGAGCAGTTCTTC.

This chain joins TRBV6-5 and TRBJ1-6; the D gene is possibly TRBD1 (5 bases). Germline-derived CDR1 and CDR2 are MNHEY and SVGAGI. V lost 6 bases and J 7 bases, leaving 13 bases between the germline ends. CDR3 length: 14 residues. The CDR3 DNA follows: TGTGCCAGCAGAGGATCAGGGATAAATTCACCCCTCCACTTT. Encoded protein: CASRGSGINSPLHF.

This clone has just one count. This chain links TRBV24-1 with TRBJ2-5; D is perhaps TRBD2 (7 bases). The CDR3 runs 15 residues. CDR1 KGHDR and CDR2 SFDVKD come from the germline V gene. Trimming pared 3 bases from V and 4 bases from J, leaving 14 bases between. The CDR3 here is CATSDGGGGLETQYF. The DNA for the CDR3 is TGTGCCACCAGTGATGGGGGGGGCGGGCTAGAGACCCAGTACTTC.

The count of this clone is one. The CDR3 DNA is TGTGCCAGCAGCAGGGGCGTTTATAGCAATCAGCCCCAGCATTTT. Encoded protein: CASSRGVYSNQPQHF. V usage is TRBV6-5 and J usage is TRBJ1-5, with D tentatively TRBD1 (6 bases). Germline V CDR1 and CDR2: MNHEY, SVGAGI. Between the trimmed V and J ends, which lost 6 bases and 0 bases, there was a span of 12 bases. This CDR3 spans 15 amino acids.

This chain joins TRBV3-1 (or the pseudogene TRBV3-2) and TRBJ2-1; TRBD2 might be the D (6 bases). V lost 2 bases and J 8 bases, leaving 13 bases between the germline ends. Germline assignment: CDR1 LGHDT and CDR2 YNNKEL (reference sequence). This CDR3 has 14 residues. CDR3 sequence reads: CASSQREGEDEQFF. CDR3 sequence (DNA): TGTGCCAGCAGCCAAAGGGAAGGGGAGGATGAGCAGTTCTTC.

This rearrangement joins TRBV2 to TRBJ1-3; D unresolved. Trimming took off 6 bases at V and 2 bases at J, with 11 bases between the two ends. CDR3 length: 14 amino acids. Germline values: CDR1 SNHLY, CDR2 FYNNEI. The CDR3 DNA is TGTGCCAGCAGCTCTTTAGTAACTGGAAACACCATATATTTT. The encoded protein is CASSSLVTGNTIYF.

This clone has just a few counts. J is TRBJ2-5 and V is TRBV27; D is unresolved. This CDR3 has 14 amino acids. Germline assignment: CDR1 MNHEY and CDR2 SMNVEV (reference sequence). The V end was cut by 5 bases, the J end by 5 bases, with 15 bases between. Here the CDR3 reads CASSPVLNSETQYF. Here the CDR3 DNA reads TGTGCCAGCAGTCCCGTACTCAATTCGGAGACCCAGTACTTC.

Notes on this clone: The same CDR3 is also encoded by other DNA sequences in this sample. The rearrangement uses TRBV7-2 and TRBJ1-6; D unclear. V gave up 1 base and J gave up 7 bases, with 2 bases separating them. This CDR3 comprises 12 residues. Germline V lookup: CDR1 SGHTA, CDR2 FQGNSA. CDR3 bases: TGTGCCAGCAGCTTAGGGAATTCACCCCTCCACTTT. This codes for CASSLGNSPLHF. Full variable domain (outside the CDR3, taken from reference TRBV7-2 and TRBJ1-6): GAGVSQSPSNKVTEKGKDVELRCDPISGHTALYWYRQSLGQGLEFLIYFQGNSAPDKSGLPSDRFSAERTGGSVSTLTIQRTQQEDSAVYLCASSLGNSPLHFGNGTRLTVT.

The chain combines TRBV5-1 with TRBJ2-3; perhaps D is TRBD1 or TRBD2 (6 bases each). V was pared by 4 bases and J by 0 bases, with 15 bases between. The CDR3 has 16 amino acids. CDR1 is SGHRS, CDR2 YFSETQ, per germline. This CDR3 reads CASSREGGGSTDTQYF. The CDR3 nucleotides are TGCGCCAGCAGCCGTGAGGGGGGCGGCAGCACAGATACGCAGTATTTT. The full variable domain, its missing parts supplied by reference TRBV5-1 and TRBJ2-3, is KAGVTQTPRYLIKTRGQQVTLSCSPISGHRSVSWYQQTPGQGLQFLFEYFSETQRNKGNFPGRFSGRQFSNSRSEMNVSTLELGDSALYLCASSREGGGSTDTQYFGPGTRLTVL.

This clone was picked up a small number of times. The V and J genes are TRBV2 and TRBJ1-2; a weak D match, TRBD1 (5 bases). From germline, CDR1 is SNHLY and CDR2 FYNNEI. The CDR3 runs 17 residues. The germline V and J ends were trimmed by 0 bases and 0 bases, with 14 bases remaining between them. CDR3 nucleotide sequence: TGTGCCAGCAGTGAAGCCCAGGGAAGATTCTCTAACTATGGCTACACCTTC. Translation gives CASSEAQGRFSNYGYTF.

The rearrangement joins TRBV5-8 to TRBJ1-1; no definite D call. CDR3 length: 14 residues. CDR1 is SGHTS, CDR2 YDEGEE, per germline. Deletions cut 4 bases from V and 7 bases from J, with 17 bases between. CDR3 region: CASSLRPREGEAFF. As DNA, the CDR3 is TGTGCCAGCAGCCTCAGGCCCCGGGAAGGTGAAGCTTTCTTT.

V gene TRBV7-2 combines with J gene TRBJ1-2, with 9 bases fitting TRBD1. CDR3 length: 16 amino acids. Germline trimming cut 0 bases from V and 2 bases from J; bases unmatched to any gene: 4. The germline V gene has CDR1 SGHTA and CDR2 FQGNSA. The CDR3 nucleotides read TGTGCCAGCAGCTTAGCACCCGGGACAGGGAACTATGGCTACACCTTC. Its translation is CASSLAPGTGNYGYTF.

The J gene is TRBJ2-2, the V gene TRBV21-1; the table's D call, TRBD2, has no DNA check behind it. TRBV21-1 is listed as a pseudogene. The CDR3 length is 18 residues. The DNA for the CDR3 is TGTGCCAGCAGATTAAATCTCGTACTAGCGGAGAACACCGGGGAGCTGTTTTTT. Translation gives CASRLNLVLAENTGELFF.

V is TRBV18 and J is TRBJ2-1; 14 nucleotides line up with TRBD2. The CDR3 length is 16 residues. Germline V lookup: CDR1 KGHSH, CDR2 LQKENI. The ends lost 5 bases at V and 2 bases at J; junction bases unmatched: 2. The CDR3 is CASSSGLAGAYNEQFF. CDR3 in DNA: TGTGCCAGCTCATCGGGACTAGCGGGAGCCTACAATGAGCAGTTCTTC.

V is TRBV28 and J is TRBJ1-2, with D possibly TRBD1 on 5 matching bases. Germline assignment: CDR1 MDHEN and CDR2 SYDVKM. V was pared by 4 bases and J by 2 bases, with 17 bases between. The CDR3 consists of 16 residues. CDR3 region: CASSSTPGVTNYGYTF. CDR3 DNA: TGTGCCAGCAGTTCTACGCCGGGGGTTACCAACTATGGCTACACCTTC.

The V gene is TRBV5-1, the J gene TRBJ1-6; D call uncertain. Trimming pared 0 bases from V and 10 bases from J, leaving 14 bases between. This CDR3 contains 15 residues. Germline CDR1 SGHRS, CDR2 YFSETQ. This chain's CDR3 is CASSLEVVGVSPLHF. The CDR3 nucleotides are TGCGCCAGCAGCTTGGAGGTGGTTGGGGTGTCACCCCTCCACTTT.

The rearrangement links TRBV24-1 to TRBJ1-4, with TRBD1 identical over 7 bases. This CDR3 contains 15 residues. V lost 2 bases to trimming and J lost 5 bases; unmatched junction nucleotides: 4. Germline V gene lookup returns CDR1 KGHDR and CDR2 SFDVKD. The CDR3 protein is CATSDSRDRNEKLFF. CDR3 DNA sequence: TGTGCCACCAGTGATTCCCGGGACAGAAATGAAAAACTGTTTTTT.

V and J are TRBV28 and TRBJ1-5; the D is unclear. V was cut by 2 bases and J by 0 bases, with 8 bases left in between. This CDR3 region has 15 residues. Germline-derived CDR1 and CDR2 are MDHEN and SYDVKM. In nucleotides, the CDR3 is TGTGCCAGCAGTTTAATGGCGATTAGCAATCAGCCCCAGCATTTT. As protein: CASSLMAISNQPQHF.

The chain has TRBV21-1 and TRBJ1-5. TRBV21-1 is a pseudogene locus. The CDR3 extends over 14 amino acids. The DNA for the CDR3 is TGTGCCAGCAGCGTCAAGCGTTCTAATCAGCCCCAGCATTTT. It is translated as CASSVKRSNQPQHF.

This sequence joins TRBV7-2 and TRBJ1-1; tentatively, D is TRBD1 (5 bases). Trimming stripped 2 bases from V and 2 bases from J, with 12 bases between. This CDR3 is built from 15 residues. Germline values: CDR1 SGHTA, CDR2 FQGNSA. CDR3 protein: CASSLLGGGNTEAFF. DNA of the CDR3: TGTGCCAGCAGCTTATTGGGTGGGGGAAACACTGAAGCTTTCTTT.

There are a few counts of this clone. The V and J genes are TRBV3-1 (or the pseudogene TRBV3-2) and TRBJ1-6; TRBD1 is a possible D gene (5 bases). The CDR3 loop spans 16 amino acids. Germline-derived CDR1 and CDR2 are LGHDT and YNNKEL (reference sequence). Trimming removed 4 bases from V and 3 bases from J, with 13 bases in between. The CDR3 DNA reads TGTGCCAGCAGCCGAGGGGAAGGGTACTATAATTCACCCCTCCACTTT. Amino acid sequence: CASSRGEGYYNSPLHF.